These T cell receptor beta chains were read from a single sample in a study of blood T cells in healthy people across ages. TCRdb called the 5' RACE reads again in MiXCR, with one record for every CDR3 protein. Among 1.5 million to 2 million distinct CDR3 sequences listed, approximately 28% were seen once. What was sequenced was blood. All receptors come from a woman aged 25-40 years in good health. Each CDR3 is given without its conserved first and last residue.

CDR3 protein	V gene
ASRRLNEQF	TRBV6-5
ASSSGSGETQY	TRBV10-1
TGTSGIICEMAKNIQY	TRBV6-2/TRBV6-3
ASSTNQPQH	TRBV27
ASSLWSGLLTDTQY	TRBV28
AGSAPGELF	TRBV5-1
ASSFQGVKPDEQY	TRBV12-3/TRBV12-4
ATGRGGTSENTGELF	TRBV9
ASSLDAGRYDTQY	TRBV7-2
TWSPFTNTEAF	TRBV30
ASTRTIGEWY	TRBV6-5
ASKGGGRYDYT	TRBV12-3/TRBV12-4
ASRASWGETQY	TRBV27
ASSVDRDDTEAF	TRBV28
SARDHSQGETQY	TRBV20-1
SASSGITGELF	TRBV20-1
SARDQQGYSGNQPQH	TRBV20-1
ASSSGTADYNEQF	TRBV2
ASRLLGGGQETQY	TRBV6-5
ASSDSGLDQPQH	TRBV7-2
ASSLNPDGYEQY	TRBV5-1
ASSPTIIAGAGETQY	TRBV4-1
ASSPLGRASVNEQF	TRBV18
SARDFQIVPYGYT	TRBV20-1
ASSWVRGKEQF	TRBV12-3/TRBV12-4
ASSLSQVHGYT	TRBV12-3/TRBV12-4
ASSVGLGDIPYEQY	TRBV9
ASSPGPSPVNYGYT	TRBV5-1
SVVPAGGNEQF	TRBV29-1